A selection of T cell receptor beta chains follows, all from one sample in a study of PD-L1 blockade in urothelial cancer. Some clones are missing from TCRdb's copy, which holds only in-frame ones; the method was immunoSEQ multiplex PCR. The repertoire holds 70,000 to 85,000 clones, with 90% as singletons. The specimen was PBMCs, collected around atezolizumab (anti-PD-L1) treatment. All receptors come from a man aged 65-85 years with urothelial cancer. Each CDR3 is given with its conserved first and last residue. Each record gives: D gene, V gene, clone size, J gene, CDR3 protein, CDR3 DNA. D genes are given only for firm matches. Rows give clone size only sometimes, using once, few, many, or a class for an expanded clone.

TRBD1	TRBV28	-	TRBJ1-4	CASSRQGPGEKLFF	TGTGCCAGCAGTCGACAGGGTCCCGGTGAAAAACTGTTTTTT
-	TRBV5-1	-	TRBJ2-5	CASRETGQRIGTQYF	TGCGCCAGCAGGGAGACGGGACAAAGGATTGGAACCCAGTACTTC
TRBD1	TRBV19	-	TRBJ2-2	CASSTDRGRTGELFF	TGTGCCAGTAGTACAGACAGGGGGCGAACCGGGGAGCTGTTTTTT
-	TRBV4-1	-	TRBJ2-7	CASSQDYRTYEQYF	TGCGCCAGCAGCCAAGATTACAGGACCTACGAGCAGTACTTC
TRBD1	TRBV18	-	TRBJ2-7	CASSPPDRGHEQYF	TGTGCCAGCTCACCACCGGACAGGGGACACGAGCAGTACTTC
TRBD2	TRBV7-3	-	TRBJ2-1	CASSSSAGDNEQFF	TGTGCCAGCAGCTCTAGCGCGGGGGACAATGAGCAGTTCTTC
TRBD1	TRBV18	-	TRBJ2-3	CASSPVWDRSTDTQYF	TGTGCCAGCTCACCTGTATGGGACAGAAGCACAGATACGCAGTATTTT
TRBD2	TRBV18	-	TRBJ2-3	CASSPLASGGSTDTQYF	TGTGCCAGCTCACCACTGGCTAGCGGGGGCAGCACAGATACGCAGTATTTT
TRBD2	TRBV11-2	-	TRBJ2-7	CASSARPGTSATRAYEQYF	TGTGCCAGCAGCGCAAGACCCGGGACTAGCGCAACAAGGGCCTACGAGCAGTACTTC
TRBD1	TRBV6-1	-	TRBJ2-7	CASAFGQGSYEQYF	TGTGCCAGCGCTTTTGGACAGGGATCCTACGAGCAGTACTTC
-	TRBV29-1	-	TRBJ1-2	CSAPGGSDYGYTF	TGCAGCGCCCCCGGGGGGTCGGACTATGGCTACACCTTC
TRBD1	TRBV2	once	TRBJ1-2	CASRGGTDYGYTF	TGTGCCAGCAGGGGCGGGACAGACTATGGCTACACCTTC
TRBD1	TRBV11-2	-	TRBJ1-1	CASSYPGTGNTEAFF	TGTGCCAGCAGCTATCCCGGGACAGGGAACACTGAAGCTTTCTTT
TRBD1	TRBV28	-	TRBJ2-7	CASRYRGPISYEQYF	TGTGCCAGCAGGTACAGGGGGCCCATCTCCTACGAGCAGTACTTC
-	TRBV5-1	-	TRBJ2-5	CASSLGQARETQYF	TGCGCCAGCAGCTTGGGGCAGGCCCGGGAGACCCAGTACTTC
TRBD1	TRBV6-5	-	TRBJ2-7	CASSYGDSTYEQYF	TGTGCCAGCAGTTACGGGGACAGCACCTACGAGCAGTACTTC
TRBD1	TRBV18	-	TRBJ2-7	CASSPPYSTGFEQYF	TGTGCCAGCTCACCGCCCTACTCGACAGGGTTCGAGCAGTACTTC
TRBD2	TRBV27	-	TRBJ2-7	CASSLVAGASYEQYF	TGTGCCAGCAGTTTGGTAGCGGGAGCGTCCTACGAGCAGTACTTC
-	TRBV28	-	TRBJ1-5	CASRPPRAGQPQHF	TGTGCCAGCAGACCCCCTAGGGCGGGTCAGCCCCAGCATTTT
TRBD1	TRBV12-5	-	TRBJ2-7	CASGPWTGGVEQYF	TGTGCTAGTGGTCCCTGGACAGGGGGTGTTGAGCAGTACTTC
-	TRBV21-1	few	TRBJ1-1	CASTRGQGAATEAFF	TGTGCCAGCACCCGTGGACAGGGGGCGGCCACTGAAGCTTTCTTT
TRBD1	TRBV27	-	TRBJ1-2	CASTSGQNYGYTF	TGTGCCAGCACCTCGGGACAGAACTATGGCTACACCTTC
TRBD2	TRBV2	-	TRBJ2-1	CASSEVGGRYNEQFF	TGTGCCAGCAGTGAGGTGGGAGGGCGCTACAATGAGCAGTTCTTC
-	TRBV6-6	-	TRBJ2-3	CASSMTDTQYF	TGTGCCAGCAGCATGACAGATACGCAGTATTTT
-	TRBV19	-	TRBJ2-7	CASSRGQMPYEQYF	TGTGCCAGTTCAAGAGGACAGATGCCCTACGAGCAGTACTTC
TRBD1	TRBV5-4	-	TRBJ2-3	CASSSKTGAGSTDTQYF	TGTGCCAGCAGCTCAAAAACAGGGGCGGGTAGCACAGATACGCAGTATTTT
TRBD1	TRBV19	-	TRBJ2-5	CASSTGTGRETQYF	TGTGCCAGTAGTACCGGGACAGGGCGGGAGACCCAGTACTTC
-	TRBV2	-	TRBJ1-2	CASSEGSGKGYGYTF	TGTGCCAGCAGTGAAGGGTCAGGGAAAGGCTATGGCTACACCTTC
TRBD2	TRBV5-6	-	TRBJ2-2	CASSPLTSGGGNTGELFF	TGTGCCAGCAGCCCGTTGACTAGCGGAGGGGGGAACACCGGGGAGCTGTTTTTT
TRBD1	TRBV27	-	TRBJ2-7	CASREQGEYQRDEQYF	TGTGCCAGCAGGGAACAGGGGGAATATCAGAGGGACGAGCAGTACTTC
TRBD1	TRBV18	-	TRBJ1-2	CASSLGTGGPNYGYTF	TGTGCCAGCTCACTAGGAACAGGGGGACCTAACTATGGCTACACCTTC
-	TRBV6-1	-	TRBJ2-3	CASTFTFRTDTQYF	TGTGCCAGCACGTTTACATTTCGCACAGATACGCAGTATTTT
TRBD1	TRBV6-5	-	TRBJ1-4	CASRDDREYGKLFF	TGTGCCAGCAGAGACGACAGGGAGTACGGAAAACTGTTTTTT
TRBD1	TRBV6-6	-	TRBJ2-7	CASSPGQGYSYEQYF	TGTGCCAGCAGTCCCGGACAGGGGTACTCCTACGAGCAGTACTTC
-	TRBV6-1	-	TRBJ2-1	CASSEQGGTYNEQFF	TGTGCCAGCAGTGAACAAGGCGGTACCTACAATGAGCAGTTCTTC
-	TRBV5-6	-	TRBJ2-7	CASSSQAYEQYF	TGTGCCAGCAGCTCACAGGCCTACGAGCAGTACTTC
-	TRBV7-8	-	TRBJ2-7	CASSPRGGLSYEQYF	TGTGCCAGCAGCCCCCGAGGAGGTCTAAGCTACGAGCAGTACTTC
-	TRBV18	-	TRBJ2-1	CASSLSGGNNEQFF	TGTGCCAGCTCGCTATCCGGGGGAAACAATGAGCAGTTCTTC
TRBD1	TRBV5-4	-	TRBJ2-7	CASTNRGASDEQYF	TGTGCCAGCACTAACAGGGGGGCCTCCGACGAGCAGTACTTC
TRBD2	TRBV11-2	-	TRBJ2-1	CASSLGGTVYNEQFF	TGTGCCAGCAGCTTGGGGGGGACTGTTTACAATGAGCAGTTCTTC
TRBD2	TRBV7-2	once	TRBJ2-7	CASSSRGGGLAGPSWEQYF	TGTGCCAGCAGCTCGAGGGGAGGGGGACTAGCGGGACCCTCCTGGGAGCAGTACTTC
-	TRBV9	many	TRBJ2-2	CASSFGQGGEELFF	TGTGCCAGCAGCTTCGGTCAGGGTGGGGAGGAGCTGTTTTTT
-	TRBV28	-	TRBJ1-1	CASSGGQGVGEAFF	TGTGCCAGCAGTGGGGGACAAGGGGTAGGTGAAGCTTTCTTT
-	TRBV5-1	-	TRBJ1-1	CASGSSGGGTEAFF	TGCGCCAGCGGGTCCAGTGGGGGCGGTACTGAAGCTTTCTTT
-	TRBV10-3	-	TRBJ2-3	CAINPGEGMQYF	TGTGCCATCAACCCAGGGGAGGGTATGCAGTATTTT
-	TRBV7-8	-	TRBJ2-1	CASSFTTNEQFF	TGTGCCAGCAGCTTTACTACCAATGAGCAGTTCTTC
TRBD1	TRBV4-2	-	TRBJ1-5	CASSQAGQGRDQPQHF	TGTGCCAGCAGCCAAGCCGGACAGGGGCGAGATCAGCCCCAGCATTTT
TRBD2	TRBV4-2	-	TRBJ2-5	CASSQDRPRGLAGGVKETQYF	TGTGCCAGCAGCCAAGATCGCCCCCGAGGACTAGCGGGAGGGGTGAAAGAGACCCAGTACTTC
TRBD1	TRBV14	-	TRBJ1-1	CASSLRTGANTEAFF	TGTGCCAGCAGCCTCCGGACAGGGGCCAACACTGAAGCTTTCTTT
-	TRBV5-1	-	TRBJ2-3	CASSFVPGAPTDTQYF	TGCGCCAGCAGCTTCGTACCAGGGGCCCCCACAGATACGCAGTATTTT
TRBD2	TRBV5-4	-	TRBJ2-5	CASSLDGTSGSEETQYF	TGTGCCAGCAGCTTGGATGGTACTAGCGGGAGTGAGGAGACCCAGTACTTC
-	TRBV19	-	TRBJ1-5	CASSTLGSYSNQPQHF	TGTGCCAGTAGTACCTTGGGGAGCTATAGCAATCAGCCCCAGCATTTT
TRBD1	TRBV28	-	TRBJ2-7	CATLPGQGVRSYEQYF	TGTGCCACCTTGCCGGGACAGGGCGTTCGGTCCTACGAGCAGTACTTC
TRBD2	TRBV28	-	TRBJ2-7	CASRHRLAGSHEQYF	TGTGCCAGCAGACATCGACTAGCGGGATCCCACGAGCAGTACTTC
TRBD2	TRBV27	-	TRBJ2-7	CASRRLAPYSYEQYF	TGTGCCAGCAGGAGACTAGCGCCCTACTCCTACGAGCAGTACTTC